This T cell receptor beta chain was captured by sequencing in a study of blood T cells in healthy people across ages (dated by TCRdb to the mid-2010s). Background on the whole study: In model experiments, template switching captured roughly one uniquely barcoded TCR beta cDNA molecule for every two T cells. Age-related changes in TCR beta repertoire diversity were measured in the study by deep sequencing normalized with unique cDNA molecular identifiers. Donors were grouped into four age groups: young (average roughly 16 years), middle-aged (39), aged (over 55) and long-lived (about 89). Donors of different ages were randomly distributed across sequencing lanes to avoid experimental bias. Using the same blood draw, the study looked at two additional independent replicas of 1 million unique cDNA reads for two donors, one aged 18 to 30 and the other aged 80 or older.

The germline V gene sets CDR1 to SQVTM and CDR2 to ANQGSEA. Its CDR3 holds 15 amino acids, cysteine through phenylalanine. CDR3 DNA only is kept here, 45 bases in frame from base 1. V lost 3 bases and J lost 2 bases; the stretch between them is 17 bases long. The receptor library was made with 5' RACE. The instrument was an Illumina HiSeq 2500. A second PCR of roughly 7 to 11 cycles was run with a J-beta primer mix and a sample-barcoded 5' primer. A unique molecular identifier was introduced onto each TCR beta cDNA molecule by a template-switch 5' adaptor carrying 12 random nucleotides. Each sample yielded at least 2.5 million CDR3-containing paired-end reads. All of the RNA was converted into first-strand cDNA using the Mint cDNA synthesis kit, with a TRBC-specific oligonucleotide serving as the primer. Following uracil-DNA glycosylase treatment, all cDNA underwent a first 18-cycle PCR with the universal primers M1SS and BC2_uni_R. The paper's processing steps were these. Each sample was normalized by randomly selecting 1 million high-quality reads, each carrying a distinct molecular identifier. Reads sharing molecular identifiers were discarded rather than binned into consensus sequences. MiTCR, set to a Q25 quality threshold and the strictest error-elimination algorithm, was used for CDR3 identification, clonotype clustering and error correction. Lower-bound total TCR beta diversity was estimated with a nonparametric unseen species model using Euler transformation. TCRdb handled the public reads itself, with Q25 trimming in fastp and clone calling in MiXCR, and kept productive beta chains. Each CDR3 protein gets just one entry, which takes the most common genes and DNA from the rows behind it. These V and J calls rely on TCRdb rather than the paper's analysis. The sample records about 1.5 million distinct CDR3 sequences, roughly 43% of which are singletons. The ten largest clones represent approximately 4.1% of the sample.

Study-level results and caveats: Observed TCR beta diversity per million T cells fell roughly linearly with age, and a significant reduction was already apparent by age about 36. A strong correlation was found between observed TCR beta diversity and the percentage of naive T cells measured by flow cytometry. Because the CMV infection status of the donors was unknown, age-related changes in expanded clonotypes may potentially have been confounded. Since profiling was done on bulk unsorted PBMCs, naive and antigen-experienced compartments could not be conclusively compared. Estimates of total diversity based on one million sequenced T cells were regarded as lower bounds and as underestimates. Compared with the aged group, more naive CD4+ T cells, fewer expanded clones and increased TCR diversity were shown by the long-lived group, suggesting age selection.

Ten or more counts support this clonotype. Its binding antigen is unknown. The sample holds no much larger clone one base away, and base qualities are not on file. Systemically healthy Caucasian individuals from Russia, approximately 39 in total and aged roughly 6 to 100 years, were included as donors. Each donor gave 8 to 10 milliliters of peripheral blood, drawn into EDTA-treated Vacutainer tubes. Ficoll-Paque density-gradient centrifugation was used to isolate PBMCs, with at least 6.5 million per sample. Trizol reagent was used to extract total RNA from the PBMCs, yielding at least 5.5 micrograms per sample. For every donor, flow cytometry on a PBMC aliquot measured the percentage of naive CD45RAhigh/CD27high T cells.

Specimen: blood. The TCR was taken from a woman aged 18-35 years in good health. The receptor chain draws on TRBV29-1 and TRBJ2-7; the D gene is perhaps TRBD1, on 6 matching bases. CDR3 loop: CSVEIRGLRTYEQYF. The DNA is as follows: TGCAGCGTTGAGATCAGGGGCCTCCGAACCTACGAGCAGTACTTC.